A selection of T cell receptor beta chains follows, all from one sample in a study of blood T cell repertoires in COVID-19. Some clones are missing from TCRdb's copy, which holds only in-frame ones; the method was immunoSEQ multiplex PCR. This sample carries roughly 55,000 clones, 83% of them seen once, and the ten largest clones take roughly 2%. Material: peripheral blood. Source of these receptors: a woman aged 60-75 years with acute or convalescent COVID-19. Each CDR3 is given with its conserved first and last residue. The order of the fields is V gene, D gene, J gene, clone size, CDR3 protein, CDR3 DNA. The D gene is left open where the match is weak. Clone size is shown for a subset of rows, as once, few, many or a class of expanded clone.

v_gene: TRBV30; d_gene: NA; j_gene: TRBJ1-2; abundance: NA; CDR3aa: CAWRPPGTLGYTF; CDR3nt: TGTGCCTGGAGGCCACCGGGGACATTAGGCTACACCTTC
v_gene: TRBV29-1; d_gene: NA; j_gene: TRBJ1-2; abundance: NA; CDR3aa: CSVGTGQNYGYTF; CDR3nt: TGCAGCGTTGGTACAGGTCAAAACTATGGCTACACCTTC
v_gene: TRBV19; d_gene: TRBD1; j_gene: TRBJ2-3; abundance: NA; CDR3aa: CATAGGPDTQYF; CDR3nt: TGTGCCACCGCAGGGGGCCCAGATACGCAGTATTTT
v_gene: TRBV29-1; d_gene: TRBD1; j_gene: TRBJ1-2; abundance: NA; CDR3aa: CSTGQTNYGYTF; CDR3nt: TGCAGCACGGGACAGACTAACTATGGCTACACCTTC
v_gene: TRBV2; d_gene: NA; j_gene: TRBJ1-1; abundance: once; CDR3aa: CASTRSGAYILNTEAFF; CDR3nt: TGTGCCAGCACGCGGTCAGGGGCCTATATACTGAACACTGAAGCTTTCTTT
v_gene: TRBV18; d_gene: TRBD1; j_gene: TRBJ2-2; abundance: NA; CDR3aa: CASSPNQGANGELFF; CDR3nt: TGTGCCAGCTCACCGAATCAGGGGGCGAACGGGGAGCTGTTTTTT
v_gene: TRBV7-9; d_gene: TRBD1; j_gene: TRBJ2-7; abundance: NA; CDR3aa: CASSLVGTGPYEQYF; CDR3nt: TGTGCCAGCAGCTTAGTTGGGACAGGGCCTTACGAGCAGTACTTC
v_gene: TRBV5-1; d_gene: TRBD1; j_gene: TRBJ2-5; abundance: NA; CDR3aa: CASTRQDRGETQYF; CDR3nt: TGCGCCAGCACCCGTCAGGACAGGGGAGAGACCCAGTACTTC
v_gene: TRBV6-1; d_gene: NA; j_gene: TRBJ1-5; abundance: once; CDR3aa: CASSETNQPQHF; CDR3nt: TGTGCCAGCAGTGAAACTAATCAGCCCCAGCATTTT
v_gene: TRBV29-1; d_gene: NA; j_gene: TRBJ2-3; abundance: NA; CDR3aa: CSVYRATGGTDTQYF; CDR3nt: TGCAGCGTATACAGGGCCACCGGGGGCACAGATACGCAGTATTTT
v_gene: TRBV9; d_gene: NA; j_gene: TRBJ2-2; abundance: once; CDR3aa: CASSVAVAPSNTGELFF; CDR3nt: TGTGCCAGCAGCGTAGCAGTGGCCCCATCGAACACCGGGGAGCTGTTTTTT
v_gene: TRBV19; d_gene: TRBD1; j_gene: TRBJ2-7; abundance: NA; CDR3aa: CASSPLDRAYEQYF; CDR3nt: TGTGCCAGTAGTCCGCTAGACAGGGCGTACGAGCAGTACTTC
v_gene: TRBV4-1; d_gene: NA; j_gene: TRBJ1-1; abundance: once; CDR3aa: CASSQDPPQGRETEAFF; CDR3nt: TGCGCCAGCAGCCAAGATCCCCCGCAGGGAAGAGAAACTGAAGCTTTCTTT
v_gene: TRBV12-3/TRBV12-4; d_gene: NA; j_gene: TRBJ2-1; abundance: NA; CDR3aa: CASSVGGYNEQFF; CDR3nt: TGTGCCAGCAGTGTCGGGGGATACAATGAGCAGTTCTTC
v_gene: TRBV18; d_gene: NA; j_gene: TRBJ1-1; abundance: NA; CDR3aa: CASSRTPSGTEAFF; CDR3nt: TGTGCCAGCTCACGAACCCCATCAGGGACTGAAGCTTTCTTT
v_gene: TRBV7-8; d_gene: NA; j_gene: TRBJ1-2; abundance: NA; CDR3aa: CASSLERGLTPNYGYTF; CDR3nt: TGTGCCAGCAGCTTAGAGCGGGGGTTAACCCCTAACTATGGCTACACCTTC
v_gene: TRBV5-1; d_gene: TRBD2; j_gene: TRBJ2-2; abundance: NA; CDR3aa: CASSPLAGGPTGELFF; CDR3nt: TGCGCCAGCAGCCCACTAGCGGGAGGCCCCACCGGGGAGCTGTTTTTT
v_gene: TRBV11-2; d_gene: TRBD2; j_gene: TRBJ2-7; abundance: NA; CDR3aa: CASSLVGGLAGNYEQYF; CDR3nt: TGTGCCAGCAGCTTAGTAGGGGGACTAGCGGGGAACTACGAGCAGTACTTC
v_gene: TRBV10-2; d_gene: NA; j_gene: TRBJ1-5; abundance: NA; CDR3aa: CASSERAQGSQPQHF; CDR3nt: TGCGCCAGCAGTGAAAGGGCACAGGGTAGTCAGCCCCAGCATTTT
v_gene: TRBV4-2; d_gene: NA; j_gene: TRBJ1-1; abundance: NA; CDR3aa: CASSQELRGNTEAFF; CDR3nt: TGTGCCAGCAGCCAAGAGTTACGGGGGAACACTGAAGCTTTCTTT
v_gene: TRBV2; d_gene: TRBD1; j_gene: TRBJ1-5; abundance: once; CDR3aa: CASSEALDRGSQPQHF; CDR3nt: TGTGCCAGCAGTGAAGCCTTAGACAGGGGGTCCCAGCCCCAGCATTTT
v_gene: TRBV21-1; d_gene: NA; j_gene: TRBJ1-5; abundance: NA; CDR3aa: CASSNEESNQPQHF; CDR3nt: TGTGCCAGCAGCAACGAGGAGAGCAATCAGCCCCAGCATTTT